This record covers a single T cell receptor (beta chain). What it recognizes is unknown. These data originate in a study of a mutant IDH1 vaccine in newly diagnosed glioma. Whole-study context: The treated group averaged approximately 38 years old and was around 60% male, about 38% female.

TCRdb's table, derived via immunoSEQ multiplex PCR, lists solely in-frame clones and lacks some. The data contain around 92,000 clones, roughly 90% of them seen just once; the ten biggest clones take up around 0.6%. General study results and limits: Altogether, 85% to 95% of patients exhibited vaccine-induced immune responses.

The time point here: baseline, week 1 (first vaccination visit). Treatment here: pre-vaccination baseline after standard-of-care therapy. Donors harbored newly found WHO grade 3 or 4 IDH1-mutant, ATRX-lost astrocytomas. Germline V gives CDR1 SNHLY, CDR2 FYNNEI. Deletions cut 7 bases from V and 2 bases from J, with 9 bases between. The CDR3 consists of 13 residues. The chain is built from TRBV2 and TRBJ1-5, with TRBD1 as a possible D gene (5 bases). Sequenced here: PBMCs, sampled from a glioma patient treated with radiotherapy, temozolomide or both. This TCR derives from a woman aged 45-65 years with glioma. CDR3 DNA sequence: TGTGCCAGCATGAGAGGGGGCAATCAGCCCCAGCATTTT. It codes for CASMRGGNQPQHF.